The source of this TCR beta chain is a study of cytomegalovirus exposure and HLA in healthy donors. Across the whole study: The study's early data release held 75 million to 95 million unique TCRs from HLA-typed donors.

Regarding this clone: Its cognate antigen is unknown.

The PCR was carried out with 60 Vbeta primers and 13 Jbeta primers. The table came from immunoSEQ multiplex PCR; TCRdb's copy has only in-frame clones and leaves some out. The data hold approximately 110,000 clones, with under 80% observed a single time. The V end was cut by 5 bases, the J end by 8 bases, with 19 bases between. The germline V gene has CDR1 SGDLS and CDR2 YYNGEE. The CDR3 is 15 amino acids. Study-wide results and caveats: Indistinguishable V segments such as TRBV6-2 and TRBV6-3 were excluded. It was 150 to 200 TCR beta chains that were listed as cytomegalovirus-associated. Later analysis identified a missense DCLRE1C variant that was linked to TCR beta V- and J-gene trimming.

Sequencing was done on a sample of PBMCs. This TCR was recovered from a woman aged 55-70 years in good health and CMV-seropositive. J is TRBJ2-2 and V is TRBV9; D perhaps matches TRBD2 (5 bases). CDR3 nucleotide sequence: TGTGCCAGCAGGCGGACTGCCATGTCCGGTGGGGAGCTGTTTTTT. Translating gives CASRRTAMSGGELFF.